This T cell receptor (beta chain) was identified in a study of T cells after posttransplantation cyclophosphamide. Data came from immunoSEQ multiplex PCR; TCRdb stores just in-frame clones and leaves some out. The sample consists of fewer than 8,000 clones, more than 85% of them appearing once. A word on this clone: Its matching antigen is unknown.

V dropped 1 base and J dropped 1 base, with 4 bases sitting between them. CDR3 length equals 13 residues. Germline V gene sequence: CDR1 MNHNS, CDR2 SASEGT. Peripheral blood was collected from the related graft donor on the marrow donation day. The study, taken as a whole, reports: Recipient CMV seropositivity and CMV reactivation strongly tracked TRB clonality. Blood and skin or GI T cell repertoires showed limited TRB overlap. Donor CD8+ memory clones often dominated recipient blood repertoires at later times.

This TCR was sampled from a woman in her forties or fifties in good health and a related stem cell transplant donor. What was sequenced was CD4+ T cells sorted from blood. The V call is TRBV6-1, the J call TRBJ2-5, with D uncertain. The CDR3 protein is CASSEGSQETQYF. CDR3 coding DNA: TGTGCCAGCAGTGAAGGGAGCCAAGAGACCCAGTACTTC.